This TCR beta chain was retrieved from a study of high-grade serous ovarian cancer treatment subgroups. Whole-study results and caveats: These tumor repertoires lack spatial information from bulk sequencing. Repertoire analysis covered CDR3 alone, not CDR1 or CDR2.

Tumor samples were taken before definitive surgery or chemotherapy. The CDR3 runs to 16 residues. Trimming cost V 4 bases and J 4 bases; bases outside gene matches: 8. Germline-derived CDR1 and CDR2 are SGHTA and FQGNSA. Assay: immunoSEQ multiplex PCR; the TCRdb copy retains only in-frame clones and omits some. The sample holds about 12,000 clones, roughly 88% seen once. A word on this clone: The antigen remains unidentified.

This sequence was found in a human donor with high-grade serous ovarian cancer. This sequence joins TRBV7-2 and TRBJ2-1; 9 nucleotides line up with TRBD2. The source material was tumor tissue. The DNA for the CDR3 is TGTGCCAGCAGCTACGCGGGGGGGAGACAGTACAATGAGCAGTTCTTC. As protein: CASSYAGGRQYNEQFF.